The sequence of this TCR beta chain was determined in a study of patients and donors after allogeneic stem cell transplantation (TCRdb year 2020). On this clonotype itself: Its antigen is not yet known. There are no base qualities to consult, and no much larger clone falls within one base.

Libraries were constructed by RT-PCR. Data came from a NextSeq 550. TCRdb trimmed the raw reads at Q25, called clones with MiXCR and kept productive beta chains. Records with the same CDR3 protein are collapsed into one entry carrying the most frequent genes and DNA. For this sample the table gives 390,000 or so distinct CDR3 sequences, of which 16% were detected only once. The biggest ten clones account for 7% to 7.5% of the sample. The CDR3 goes from the cysteine to the phenylalanine over 14 residues. This entry keeps only the CDR3 DNA: 42 bases, framed from base 1. The CDR1 and CDR2 encoded by the germline V gene are MGHRA and YSYEKL. The germline V and J ends show losses of 1 base and 3 bases respectively, and no gene match explains 3 bases of the junction.

Here the chain combines TRBV4-1 and TRBJ2-7; 7 bases in the junction line up with TRBD1. Material: blood, either unsorted or a sorted T cell fraction (not recorded which). This receptor was taken from a human donor who was either an allogeneic HSCT recipient or a stem cell or donor lymphocyte infusion donor (not recorded which). It is not recorded whose cells these are; they may come from a transplant donor. The DNA reads TGCGCCAGCAGCCAAGGTAACAGGGGCTACGAGCAGTACTTC. This codes for CASSQGNRGYEQYF.